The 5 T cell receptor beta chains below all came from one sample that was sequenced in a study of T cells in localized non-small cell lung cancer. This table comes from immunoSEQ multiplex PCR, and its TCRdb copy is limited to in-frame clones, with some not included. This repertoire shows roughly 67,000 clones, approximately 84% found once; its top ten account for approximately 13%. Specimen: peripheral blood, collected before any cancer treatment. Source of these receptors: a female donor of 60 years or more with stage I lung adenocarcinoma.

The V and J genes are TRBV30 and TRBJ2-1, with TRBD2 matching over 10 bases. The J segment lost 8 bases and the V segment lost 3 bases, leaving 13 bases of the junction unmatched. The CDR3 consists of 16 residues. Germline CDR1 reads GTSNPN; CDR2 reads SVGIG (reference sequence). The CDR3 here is CAWRRASGSGMHEQFF. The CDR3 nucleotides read TGTGCCTGGAGGAGGGCTAGCGGGAGCGGTATGCATGAGCAGTTCTTC.

The CDR3 nucleotides are TGTGCCAGCAGCTTAGATCGGGCCGACAGCGAGCAGTACTTC. Translation: CASSLDRADSEQYF. V is TRBV11-3 and J is TRBJ2-7, with a tentative D call TRBD1 (5 bases). Germline-derived CDR1 and CDR2 are SGHNT and YENEEA. V was shortened by 0 bases and J by 6 bases, with 12 bases between the two germline ends. This CDR3 is 14 amino acids long.

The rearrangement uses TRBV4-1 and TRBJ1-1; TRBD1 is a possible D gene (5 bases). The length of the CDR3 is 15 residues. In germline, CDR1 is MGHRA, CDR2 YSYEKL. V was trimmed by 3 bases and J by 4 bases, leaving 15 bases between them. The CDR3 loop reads CASSQAGFKSTEAFF. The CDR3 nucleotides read TGCGCCAGCAGCCAGGCAGGGTTTAAGAGCACTGAAGCTTTCTTT.

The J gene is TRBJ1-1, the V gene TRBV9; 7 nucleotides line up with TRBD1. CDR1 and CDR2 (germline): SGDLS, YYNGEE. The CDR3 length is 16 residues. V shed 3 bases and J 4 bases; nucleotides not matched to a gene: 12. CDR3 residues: CASSGRTGGSGTEAFF. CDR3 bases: TGTGCCAGCAGCGGACGGACAGGAGGTTCGGGCACTGAAGCTTTCTTT.

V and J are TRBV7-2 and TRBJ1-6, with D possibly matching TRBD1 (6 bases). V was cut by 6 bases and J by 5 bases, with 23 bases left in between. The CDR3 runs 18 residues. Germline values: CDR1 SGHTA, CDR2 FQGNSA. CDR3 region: CASSFRDTSGNNNSPLHF. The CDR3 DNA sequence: TGTGCCAGCAGTTTCCGGGACACTAGCGGAAATAATAATTCACCCCTCCACTTT.